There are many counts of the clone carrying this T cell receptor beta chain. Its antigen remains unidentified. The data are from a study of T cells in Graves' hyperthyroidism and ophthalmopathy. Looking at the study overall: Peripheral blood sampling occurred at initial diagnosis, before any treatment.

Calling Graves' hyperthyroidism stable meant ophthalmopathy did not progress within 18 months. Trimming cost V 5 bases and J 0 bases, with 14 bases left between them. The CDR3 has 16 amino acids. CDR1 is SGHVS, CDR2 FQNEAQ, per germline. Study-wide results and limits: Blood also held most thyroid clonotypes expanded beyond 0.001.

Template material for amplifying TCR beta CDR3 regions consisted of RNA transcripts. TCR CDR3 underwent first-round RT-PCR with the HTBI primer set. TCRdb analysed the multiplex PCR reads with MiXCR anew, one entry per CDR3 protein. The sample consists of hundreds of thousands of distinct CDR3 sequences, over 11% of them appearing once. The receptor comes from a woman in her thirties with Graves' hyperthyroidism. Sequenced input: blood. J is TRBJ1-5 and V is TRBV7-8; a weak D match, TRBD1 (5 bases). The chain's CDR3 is CASSREAGNSNQPQHF. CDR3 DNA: TGTGCCAGCAGCAGAGAGGCAGGGAATAGCAATCAGCCCCAGCATTTT. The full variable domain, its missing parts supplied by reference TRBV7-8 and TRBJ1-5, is GAGVSQSPRYKVAKRGQDVALRCDPISGHVSLFWYQQALGQGPEFLTYFQNEAQLDKSGLPSDRFFAERPEGSVSTLKIQRTQQEDSAVYLCASSREAGNSNQPQHFGDGTRLSIL.